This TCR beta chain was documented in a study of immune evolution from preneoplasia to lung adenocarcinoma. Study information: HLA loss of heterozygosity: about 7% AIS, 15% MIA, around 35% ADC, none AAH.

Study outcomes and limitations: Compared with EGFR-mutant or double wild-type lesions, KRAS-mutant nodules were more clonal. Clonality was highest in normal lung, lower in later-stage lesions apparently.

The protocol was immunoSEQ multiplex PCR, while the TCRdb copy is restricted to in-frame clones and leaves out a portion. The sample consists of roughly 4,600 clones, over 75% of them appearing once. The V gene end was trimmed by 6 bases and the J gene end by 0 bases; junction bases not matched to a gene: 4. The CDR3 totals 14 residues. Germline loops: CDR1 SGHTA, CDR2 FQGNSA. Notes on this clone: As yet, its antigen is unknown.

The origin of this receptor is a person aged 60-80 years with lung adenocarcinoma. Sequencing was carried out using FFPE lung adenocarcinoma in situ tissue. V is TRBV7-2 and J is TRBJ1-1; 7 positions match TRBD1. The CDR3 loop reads CASSFQGVNTEAFF. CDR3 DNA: TGTGCCAGCAGTTTTCAGGGGGTGAACACTGAAGCTTTCTTT.